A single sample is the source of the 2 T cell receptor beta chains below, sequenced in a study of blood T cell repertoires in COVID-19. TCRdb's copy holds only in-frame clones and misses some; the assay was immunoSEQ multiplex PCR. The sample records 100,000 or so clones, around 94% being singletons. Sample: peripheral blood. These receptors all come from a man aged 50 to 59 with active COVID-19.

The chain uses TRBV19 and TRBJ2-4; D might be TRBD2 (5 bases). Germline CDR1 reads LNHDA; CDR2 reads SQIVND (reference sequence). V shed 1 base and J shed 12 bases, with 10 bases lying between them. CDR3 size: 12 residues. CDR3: CASSIGTGSQYF. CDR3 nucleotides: TGTGCCAGTAGTATAGGGACTGGCTCTCAGTACTTC.

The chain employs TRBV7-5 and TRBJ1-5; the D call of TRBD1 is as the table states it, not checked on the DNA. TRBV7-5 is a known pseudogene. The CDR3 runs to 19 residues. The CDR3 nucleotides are TGTGCCAGAAGCGGAAGGGGGGACCTACAGGGGGCTCGGGGCCAGCCCCAGCATTTT. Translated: CARSGRGDLQGARGQPQHF.